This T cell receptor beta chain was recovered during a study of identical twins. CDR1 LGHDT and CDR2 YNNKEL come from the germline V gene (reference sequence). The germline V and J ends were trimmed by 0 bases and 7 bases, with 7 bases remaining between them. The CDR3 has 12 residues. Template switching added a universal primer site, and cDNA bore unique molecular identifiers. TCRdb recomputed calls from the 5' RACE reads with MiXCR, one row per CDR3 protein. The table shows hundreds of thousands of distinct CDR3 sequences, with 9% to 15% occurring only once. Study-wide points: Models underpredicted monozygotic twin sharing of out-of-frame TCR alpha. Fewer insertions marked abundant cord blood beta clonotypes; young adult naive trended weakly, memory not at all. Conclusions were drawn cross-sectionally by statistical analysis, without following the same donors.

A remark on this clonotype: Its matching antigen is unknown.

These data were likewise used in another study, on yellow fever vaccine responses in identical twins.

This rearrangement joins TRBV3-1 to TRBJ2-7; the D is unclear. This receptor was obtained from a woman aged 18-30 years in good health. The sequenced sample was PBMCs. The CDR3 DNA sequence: TGTGCCAGCAGCCAAGATAGACGGGAGCAGTACTTC. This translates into CASSQDRREQYF.